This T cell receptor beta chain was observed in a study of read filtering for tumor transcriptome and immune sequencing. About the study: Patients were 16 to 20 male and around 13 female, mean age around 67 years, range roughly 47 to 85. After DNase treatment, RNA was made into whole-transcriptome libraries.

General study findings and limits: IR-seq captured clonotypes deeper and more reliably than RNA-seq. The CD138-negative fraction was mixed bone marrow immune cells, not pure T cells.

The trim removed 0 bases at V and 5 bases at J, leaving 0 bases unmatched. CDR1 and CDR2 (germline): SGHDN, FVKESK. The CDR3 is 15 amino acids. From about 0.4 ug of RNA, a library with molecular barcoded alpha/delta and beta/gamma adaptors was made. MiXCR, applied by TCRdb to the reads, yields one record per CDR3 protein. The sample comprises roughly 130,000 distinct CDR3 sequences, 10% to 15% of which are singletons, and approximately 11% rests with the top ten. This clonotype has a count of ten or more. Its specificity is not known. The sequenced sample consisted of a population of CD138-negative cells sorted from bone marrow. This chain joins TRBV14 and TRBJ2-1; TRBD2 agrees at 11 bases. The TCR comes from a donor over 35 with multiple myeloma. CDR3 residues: CASSQETSGNNEQFF. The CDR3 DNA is TGTGCCAGCAGCCAAGAGACTAGCGGGAACAATGAGCAGTTCTTC.